This T cell receptor beta chain was documented in a study of STAT5B mutations in CD4+ large granular lymphocyte leukemia. Study outcomes and limitations: 25% of private leukemic clonotypes occurred rarely in other patients' non-leukemic repertoires. 8/27 top patient clones versus 2/35 control clones were TRBV06-family. Without putative leukemic clones, patient CD4-sorted repertoires remained more clonal than healthy CD4+ repertoires.

Comment on this clone: The antigen is unknown.

The germline V and J ends were trimmed by 2 bases and 8 bases, with 19 bases remaining between them. Germline values: CDR1 KGHSH, CDR2 LQKENI. The length of the CDR3 is 16 residues. As processed by the authors: Productive clonotypes were detectable down to 2.59 x 10-5 frequency. Assay used: immunoSEQ multiplex PCR; TCRdb lists only in-frame clones, some missing. That table furnishes V, J and clone size, whereas the DNA furnished D and trimming. The table includes roughly 46,000 clones, roughly 80% detected once. The sequence was obtained from a human donor in good health. The rearrangement uses TRBV18 and TRBJ2-1; D is perhaps TRBD1 or TRBD2 (5 bases each). Sequencing was done on a sample of CD4+ T cells from blood buffy coats. DNA for the CDR3: TGTGCCAGCTCACCAGGGGGTGGTCTAGCAGGAGATGAGCAGTTCTTC. Amino acid sequence: CASSPGGGLAGDEQFF.